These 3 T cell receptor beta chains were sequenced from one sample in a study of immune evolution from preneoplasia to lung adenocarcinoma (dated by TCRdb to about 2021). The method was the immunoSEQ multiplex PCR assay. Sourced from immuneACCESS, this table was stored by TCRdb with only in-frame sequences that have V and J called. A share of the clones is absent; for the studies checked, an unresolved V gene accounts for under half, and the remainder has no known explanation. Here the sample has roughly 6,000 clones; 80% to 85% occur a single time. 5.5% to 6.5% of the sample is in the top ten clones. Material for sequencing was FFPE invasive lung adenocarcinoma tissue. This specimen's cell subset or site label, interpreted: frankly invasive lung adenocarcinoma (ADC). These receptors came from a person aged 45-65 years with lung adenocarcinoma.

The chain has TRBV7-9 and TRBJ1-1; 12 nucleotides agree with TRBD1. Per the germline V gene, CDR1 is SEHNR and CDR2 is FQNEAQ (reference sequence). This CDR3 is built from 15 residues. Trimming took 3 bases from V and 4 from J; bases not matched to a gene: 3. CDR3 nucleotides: TGTGCCAGCAGCTTGGGACAGGGGGCAGGCACTGAAGCTTTCTTT. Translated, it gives CASSLGQGAGTEAFF. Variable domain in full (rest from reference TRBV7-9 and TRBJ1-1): DTGVSQNPRHKITKRGQNVTFRCDPISEHNRLYWYRQTLGQGPEFLTYFQNEAQLEKSRLLSDRFSAERPKGSFSTLEIQRTEQGDSAMYLCASSLGQGAGTEAFFGQGTRLTVV.

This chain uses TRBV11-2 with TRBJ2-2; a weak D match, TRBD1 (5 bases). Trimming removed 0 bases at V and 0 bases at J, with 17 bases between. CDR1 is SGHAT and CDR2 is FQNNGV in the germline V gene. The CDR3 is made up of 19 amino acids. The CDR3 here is CASSLDDSLKPTNTGELFF. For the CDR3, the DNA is TGTGCCAGCAGCTTAGATGACAGTTTAAAGCCTACGAACACCGGGGAGCTGTTTTTT.

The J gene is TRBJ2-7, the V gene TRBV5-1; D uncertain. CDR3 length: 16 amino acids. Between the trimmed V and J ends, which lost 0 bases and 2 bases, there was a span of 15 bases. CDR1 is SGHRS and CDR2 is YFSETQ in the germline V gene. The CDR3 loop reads CASSLEGGFYAYEQYF. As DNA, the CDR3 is TGCGCCAGCAGCTTGGAGGGCGGATTTTATGCCTACGAGCAGTACTTC.